The TCR beta chain described here comes from a study of blood T cells in healthy people across ages. Alongside a J-beta primer mix, a sample-barcoded 5' primer served in a second PCR lasting roughly 7 to 11 cycles. Using its own MiXCR run on the 5' RACE reads, TCRdb lists one record per CDR3 protein. The sample consists of hundreds of thousands of distinct CDR3 sequences, 62% of them appearing once. The CDR3 runs 14 residues. CDR1 is LNHNV and CDR2 is YYDKDF in the germline V gene (reference sequence). V lost 3 bases and J lost 0, with 9 bases in between. The chain recombines TRBV15 with TRBJ2-7; D ambiguous. The sequenced sample was blood. The receptor was derived from a man aged 30 to 39 in good health. CDR3 sequence (DNA): TGTGCCACCAGCAGGGGCGTGGACTCCTACGAGCAGTACTTC. Translation gives CATSRGVDSYEQYF.